Below, 23 T cell receptor beta chains from the same sample are listed, as sequenced in a study of a mutant IDH1 vaccine in newly diagnosed glioma. The repertoire was sequenced with immunoSEQ multiplex PCR; TCRdb's copy has only in-frame clones and lacks some. This sample has 26,000 or so clones, with roughly 80% found just once. No cognate antigen is known for these TCRs. Time point specified: week 23, last vaccination. Vaccine doses each comprised 300 ug of mutant IDH1 20-mer peptide, with topical imiquimod. Sequencing was performed on PBMCs, taken from a glioma patient whose treatment included an IDH1 peptide vaccine. Every receptor here comes from a woman aged 30 to 39 with glioma.

The chain carries TRBV6-5 and TRBJ1-4, with D perhaps matching TRBD1 (6 bases). This CDR3 comprises 14 residues. Germline CDR1 MNHEY, CDR2 SVGAGI. V lost 6 bases to trimming and J lost 8 bases, with 16 bases between them. The CDR3 region is CASSDPRGGEKLFF. The DNA for the CDR3 is TGTGCCAGCAGCGACCCCCGGGGGGGCGAAAAACTGTTTTTT.

This clone occurred once. Other DNA sequences in the same sample also yield this CDR3. The chain employs TRBV29-1 and TRBJ2-5; possibly TRBD1 or TRBD2 for D (5 bases each). The germline V and J ends were trimmed by 3 bases and 5 bases, with 10 bases remaining between them. The germline CDR1 and CDR2 sequences are SQVTM and ANQGSEA. CDR3 size: 12 residues. Here the CDR3 DNA reads TGCAGCGTTGATCGGGGCGGGGAGACCCAGTACTTC. Protein sequence: CSVDRGGETQYF.

Written as DNA, the CDR3 is TGCGCCAGCAGCTTGGGGACAGGGTCTAACTATGGCTACACCTTC. It encodes CASSLGTGSNYGYTF. The genes are TRBV5-1 and TRBJ1-2; 8 bases are a match to TRBD1. Trimming removed 0 bases from V and 0 bases from J; junction bases left unmatched: 1. Germline V lookup: CDR1 SGHRS, CDR2 YFSETQ. This CDR3 comprises 15 residues.

This rearrangement joins TRBV6-5 to TRBJ1-1; TRBD1 aligns across 10 bases. This CDR3 contains 14 residues. V was clipped by 7 bases and J by 3 bases; unmatched bases: 5. Germline V gene lookup returns CDR1 MNHEY and CDR2 SVGAGI. The CDR3 is CASIRGQGHTEAFF. The DNA of the CDR3 is TGTGCCAGCATTAGGGGACAGGGGCACACTGAAGCTTTCTTT.

The chain recombines TRBV5-5 with TRBJ2-7, with no clear D. This CDR3 region has 12 residues. Germline CDR1 and CDR2: SGHKS and YYEKEE (reference sequence). Trimming took 4 bases from V and 0 from J, leaving 5 bases between them. The DNA for the CDR3 is TGTGCCAGCAGCCGTCCCTCCTACGAGCAGTACTTC. It codes for CASSRPSYEQYF.

The chain has TRBV2 and TRBJ1-2, with 10 bases that match TRBD1. Germline V gene lookup returns CDR1 SNHLY and CDR2 FYNNEI. There are 15 residues in the CDR3. V was pared by 0 bases and J by 4 bases, with 2 bases of the junction left unmatched. CDR3 nucleotides: TGTGCCAGCAGTGAAGCGCGGGACAGGGGCTATGGCTACACCTTC. Protein sequence: CASSEARDRGYGYTF.

The rearrangement uses TRBV20-1 and TRBJ1-2; possible D gene TRBD1, 6 bases. CDR1 and CDR2 (germline): DFQATT, SNEGSKA (reference sequence). V lost 8 bases, J lost 10 bases, and 17 bases lay in between. The CDR3 is 11 amino acids. The CDR3 nucleotides read TGCAGTCTGAACCCCAGGGGAGTCTACACCTTC. Protein: CSLNPRGVYTF.

The rearrangement uses TRBV6-6 and TRBJ1-5, with 8 nucleotides matching TRBD1. The V gene's germline CDR1 is MNHNY and CDR2 SVGAGI (reference sequence). The CDR3 sequence is 15 residues long. V gave up 0 bases and J gave up 2 bases; unmatched junction bases: 0. CDR3 bases: TGTGCCAGCAGTTACTCGGGACAGGGCAATCAGCCCCAGCATTTT. Amino acid sequence: CASSYSGQGNQPQHF.

This chain joins TRBV10-3 and TRBJ2-5; a weak D match, TRBD1 (6 bases). V lost 4 bases, J lost 5 bases, and 14 bases lay in between. This CDR3 contains 14 residues. Per germline, CDR1 ENHRY and CDR2 SYGVKD. The CDR3 protein is CAISGWGPGETQYF. The CDR3 DNA sequence: TGTGCCATCAGTGGTTGGGGGCCGGGCGAGACCCAGTACTTC.

The rearrangement links TRBV7-8 to TRBJ1-1, with D hard to call. CDR1 SGHVS and CDR2 FQNEAQ come from the germline V gene. The CDR3 runs 14 residues. Trimming stripped 1 base from V and 0 bases from J, with 6 bases between. The CDR3 coding sequence is TGTGCCAGCAGCTTAGTACATCTGAACACTGAAGCTTTCTTT. Protein product: CASSLVHLNTEAFF.

V usage is TRBV7-9 and J usage is TRBJ2-2; D assignment may be TRBD1 or TRBD2 (5 bases each). CDR3 size: 16 residues. Germline loops: CDR1 SEHNR, CDR2 FQNEAQ (reference sequence). V was shortened by 2 bases and J by 4 bases, with 14 bases between the two germline ends. The CDR3 sequence: CASSLNPGRITGELFF. The CDR3 DNA reads TGTGCCAGCAGCTTAAATCCGGGACGGATCACCGGGGAGCTGTTTTTT.

The chain uses TRBV10-3 and TRBJ2-6, with 8 positions matching TRBD1. Germline V gives CDR1 ENHRY, CDR2 SYGVKD. Trimming at V came to 10 bases and at J to 3 bases, leaving 11 bases not matched to a gene. This CDR3 is built from 16 residues. The CDR3 DNA is TGTGCCACCCGGGACAGGTACAACCTTGGGGCCAACGTCCTGACTTTC. Its protein product is CATRDRYNLGANVLTF.

J is TRBJ1-5 and V is TRBV2, with TRBD1 as a possible D gene (5 bases). Trimming removed 8 bases at V and 7 bases at J, with 12 bases between. The CDR3 extends over 12 amino acids. The germline CDR1 and CDR2 sequences are SNHLY and FYNNEI. CDR3 sequence: CASSWQGQPQHF. CDR3 DNA sequence: TGTGCCAGCTCCTGGCAGGGACAGCCCCAGCATTTT.

The rearrangement uses TRBV10-3 and TRBJ1-1, with 7 positions matching TRBD1. The J segment lost 4 bases and the V segment lost 2 bases, leaving 1 base of the junction unmatched. The CDR3 totals 13 residues. CDR1 ENHRY and CDR2 SYGVKD come from the germline V gene. The CDR3 bases are TGTGCCATCAGTGAGACAGGGGCCACTGAAGCTTTCTTT. This translates into CAISETGATEAFF.

The chain is built from TRBV7-2 and TRBJ1-5; D is ambiguous. The CDR3 covers 15 residues. Germline lookup yields CDR1 SGHTA and CDR2 FQGNSA. Trimming pared 5 bases from V and 4 bases from J, leaving 15 bases between. In DNA, the CDR3 is TGTGCCAGCAGCCCCCTAGGGAACAGTAATCAGCCCCAGCATTTT. It specifies CASSPLGNSNQPQHF.

The chain employs TRBV21-1 and TRBJ2-4; the table calls TRBD1, which could not be checked here. TRBV21-1 is classified as a pseudogene. CDR3 length: 15 amino acids. The CDR3 protein is CASSKDGRGENIQYF. The DNA of the CDR3 is TGTGCCAGCAGCAAAGATGGCAGGGGCGAAAACATTCAGTACTTC.

This clone was seen only once. This chain connects TRBV5-1 to TRBJ2-1; 8 positions match TRBD2. V shed 0 bases, J shed 4 bases, and the junction held 6 bases outside the gene matches. Germline CDR1 is SGHRS and CDR2 is YFSETQ. This CDR3 has 16 residues. CDR3 coding DNA: TGCGCCAGCAGCTTGGCCGACACGGGGGGGTACAATGAGCAGTTCTTC. Translated, it gives CASSLADTGGYNEQFF.

The chain couples TRBV7-9 to TRBJ2-7; 10 bases fit TRBD1. V gave up 1 base and J gave up 5 bases; unmatched junction bases: 8. The germline V gene has CDR1 SEHNR and CDR2 FQNEAQ (reference sequence). The CDR3 covers 16 residues. The CDR3 DNA follows: TGTGCCAGCAGCTTAGGGTCGAGGGACAGGGGCCACGAGCAGTACTTC. It is translated as CASSLGSRDRGHEQYF.

This clone came up once. This chain joins TRBV6-5 and TRBJ1-4; D is ambiguous. The CDR3 consists of 15 residues. CDR1 is MNHEY, CDR2 SVGAGI, per germline. V was pared by 0 bases and J by 5 bases, with 10 bases between. The CDR3: CASSYSYSSNEKLFF. As DNA, the CDR3 is TGTGCCAGCAGTTACTCCTACAGCTCCAATGAAAAACTGTTTTTT.

In its sample, this clone was seen once. The chain joins TRBV5-4 to TRBJ1-2; 12 bases agree with TRBD1. This CDR3 spans 15 amino acids. Germline lookup yields CDR1 SGHNT and CDR2 YYREEE (reference sequence). The V gene end was trimmed by 4 bases and the J gene end by 8 bases; junction bases not matched to a gene: 9. Here the CDR3 reads CASSAARDRGHGYTF. The DNA for the CDR3 is TGTGCCAGCAGCGCTGCCCGGGACAGGGGGCACGGCTACACCTTC. Looking up the rest from reference TRBV5-4 and TRBJ1-2 gives the full variable domain: ETGVTQSPTHLIKTRGQQVTLRCSSQSGHNTVSWYQQALGQGPQFIFQYYREEENGRGNFPPRFSGLQFPNYSSELNVNALELDDSALYLCASSAARDRGHGYTFGSGTRLTVV.

This clone was seen a handful of times. This chain connects TRBV9 to TRBJ2-2; the D is unclear. Germline CDR1 is SGDLS and CDR2 is YYNGEE. The CDR3 spans 14 residues. Trimming left V 5 bases short and J 6 bases short, with 14 bases between. CDR3 residues: CASRGTFFAGELFF. The CDR3 nucleotides are TGTGCCAGCAGGGGAACATTTTTCGCCGGGGAGCTGTTTTTT.

The chain's CDR3 is CASSAAQGTEAFF. In DNA form, the CDR3 reads TGTGCCAGCAGTGCCGCCCAGGGGACTGAAGCTTTCTTT. The V call is TRBV25-1, the J call TRBJ1-1; D is possibly TRBD1 (6 bases). Trimming pared 4 bases from V and 5 bases from J, leaving 11 bases between. CDR1 MGHDK and CDR2 SYGVNS come from the germline V gene. CDR3 length: 13 residues.

The chain uses TRBV6-1 and TRBJ1-2; TRBD1 might be the D (6 bases). V lost 4 bases to trimming and J lost 9 bases, with 12 bases between them. The CDR3 has 12 residues. Germline CDR1 is MNHNS and CDR2 is SASEGT. CDR3 loop: CASSATTGSYTF. The CDR3 DNA is TGTGCCAGCAGTGCGACGACAGGAAGCTACACCTTC.